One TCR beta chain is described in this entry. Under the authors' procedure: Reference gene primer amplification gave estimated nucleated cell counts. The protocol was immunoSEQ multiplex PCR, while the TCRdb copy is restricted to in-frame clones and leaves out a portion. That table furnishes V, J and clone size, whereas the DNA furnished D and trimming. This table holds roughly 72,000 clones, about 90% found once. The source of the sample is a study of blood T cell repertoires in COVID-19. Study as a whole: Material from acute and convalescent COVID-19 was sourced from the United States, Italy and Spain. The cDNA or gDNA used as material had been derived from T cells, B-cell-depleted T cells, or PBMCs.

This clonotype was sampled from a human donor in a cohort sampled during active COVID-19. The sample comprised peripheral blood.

The CDR3 loop reads CAIRATESYGYTF. CDR3 sequence (DNA): TGTGCCATCAGGGCCACAGAAAGCTATGGCTACACCTTC. V gene TRBV10-3 combines with J gene TRBJ1-2; D remains unclear. The length of the CDR3 is 13 residues. The V end was cut by 6 bases, the J end by 4 bases, with 12 bases between. Per germline, CDR1 ENHRY and CDR2 SYGVKD.